These 11 T cell receptor beta chains were sequenced from one sample in a study of cytomegalovirus exposure and HLA in healthy donors. Primers included in the PCR were 60 Vbeta and 13 Jbeta primers. Profiled with immunoSEQ multiplex PCR; TCRdb holds only in-frame clones, not every one. This table has roughly 130,000 clones, about 80% appearing once. Sequenced material: PBMCs. The receptors were sampled from a girl under 10 years old in good health and CMV-seronegative.

The chain has TRBV4-1 and TRBJ1-3, with 7 bases fitting TRBD1. The germline V gene encodes CDR1 MGHRA and CDR2 YSYEKL. The CDR3 totals 14 residues. V dropped 4 bases and J dropped 2; count of bases not matched to a gene: 2. The CDR3 region is CASSLGGPGNTIYF. As DNA, the CDR3 is TGCGCCAGCAGCCTAGGGGGCCCTGGAAACACCATATATTTT.

V and J are TRBV4-1 and TRBJ1-2; D possibly corresponds to TRBD1 (6 bases). The CDR3 is 15 amino acids. Trimming left V 1 base short and J 8 bases short, with 17 bases between. Germline values: CDR1 MGHRA, CDR2 YSYEKL. As DNA, the CDR3 is TGCGCCAGCAGCCAAGGAGGGACACTTAAAGGGGGCTACACCTTC. It translates to CASSQGGTLKGGYTF.

This chain links TRBV6-5 with TRBJ2-7; D is possibly TRBD1 (5 bases). Germline lookup yields CDR1 MNHEY and CDR2 SVGAGI. V was trimmed by 0 bases and J by 6 bases, leaving 15 bases between them. The CDR3 is 15 residues long. Here the CDR3 reads CASSYSEGAVREQYF. The CDR3 DNA follows: TGTGCCAGCAGTTACTCGGAAGGGGCCGTCCGCGAGCAGTACTTC.

The rearrangement links TRBV4-3 to TRBJ1-2, with 9 bases aligning to TRBD1. The V segment lost 4 bases and the J segment 5 bases; nucleotides outside the gene matches: 14. In germline, CDR1 is LGHNA, CDR2 YSLEER. This CDR3 has 17 residues. CDR3 residues: CASSPQVSDRGRYGYTF. The CDR3 DNA is TGCGCCAGCAGCCCTCAGGTATCGGACAGGGGCCGATATGGCTACACCTTC.

The V and J genes are TRBV10-3 and TRBJ2-2; TRBD2 matches 16 bases. The trim removed 10 bases at V and 6 bases at J, leaving 2 bases unmatched. CDR3 length: 14 residues. CDR1 ENHRY and CDR2 SYGVKD come from the germline V gene. CDR3 DNA: TGTGCCACCGGGACTAGCGGGAGGGCCGGGGAGCTGTTTTTT. This translates into CATGTSGRAGELFF.

This chain joins TRBV7-9 and TRBJ1-1; 8 bases match TRBD1. The CDR3 is 14 amino acids. J was trimmed by 6 bases and V by 5 bases; bases with no gene match: 8. Germline V CDR1 and CDR2: SEHNR, FQNEAQ (reference sequence). This CDR3 reads CASSTTGGGPEAFF. CDR3 bases: TGTGCCAGCAGCACTACAGGGGGTGGACCTGAAGCTTTCTTT. The full variable domain, rest sourced from reference TRBV7-9 and TRBJ1-1, is DTGVSQNPRHKITKRGQNVTFRCDPISEHNRLYWYRQTLGQGPEFLTYFQNEAQLEKSRLLSDRFSAERPKGSFSTLEIQRTEQGDSAMYLCASSTTGGGPEAFFGQGTRLTVV.

The chain employs TRBV14 and TRBJ1-2, with TRBD1 matching 7 bases. V lost 11 bases to trimming and J lost 1 base; unmatched junction nucleotides: 10. This CDR3 has 14 residues. Germline V gene data show CDR1 as SGHDN and CDR2 as FVKESK. The CDR3 reads CAFRGDDYNYGYTF. The CDR3 DNA follows: TGTGCCTTCAGGGGGGACGACTATAACTATGGCTACACCTTC.

The chain has TRBV11-3 and TRBJ2-7, with 10 positions matching TRBD2. Trimming at V came to 4 bases and at J to 6 bases, leaving 6 bases not matched to a gene. Germline CDR1 is SGHNT and CDR2 is YENEEA. The CDR3 is 14 amino acids. CDR3 amino acids: CASSSTSGPSEQYF. The DNA of the CDR3 is TGTGCCAGCAGCTCGACTAGCGGGCCCAGCGAGCAGTACTTC.

The chain joins TRBV6-1 to TRBJ2-5, with D tentatively TRBD2 (7 bases). Trimming removed 2 bases at V and 5 bases at J, with 15 bases between. This CDR3 comprises 15 residues. CDR1 is MNHNS and CDR2 is SASEGT in the germline V gene. The CDR3 spells CASSELGGAVETQYF. CDR3 coding DNA: TGTGCCAGCAGTGAATTAGGGGGGGCTGTGGAGACCCAGTACTTC.

J is TRBJ2-2 and V is TRBV27; D uncertain. Per the germline V gene, CDR1 is MNHEY and CDR2 is SMNVEV (reference sequence). The V and J ends lost 3 bases and 4 bases respectively, with 15 bases between them. This CDR3 comprises 16 residues. This CDR3 is CASSFPTRVGTGELFF. CDR3 sequence (DNA): TGTGCCAGCAGTTTCCCCACCCGGGTGGGCACCGGGGAGCTGTTTTTT.

This chain uses TRBV27 with TRBJ2-7; 10 bases align to TRBD2. Germline CDR1 and CDR2: MNHEY and SMNVEV (reference sequence). Unmatched junction bases numbered 2, after V lost 5 bases and J lost 7 bases. This CDR3 spans 12 amino acids. CDR3 DNA sequence: TGTGCCAGCAGTAAACTAGCGGGGGAGCAGTACTTC. This gives the protein CASSKLAGEQYF.